This TCR beta chain is from a study of Graves' ophthalmopathy and Graves' hyperthyroidism. As for the study in general: Untreated patients at initial diagnosis provided peripheral blood.

V shed 6 bases and J shed 7 bases, with 14 bases lying between them. The CDR3 totals 14 residues. The germline gives CDR1 SGDLS, CDR2 YYNGEE. Amplification from RNA transcripts yielded the TCR beta CDR3 regions. An opening RT-PCR round employed HTBI primers and preceded a second-round multiplex PCR. TCRdb reprocessed the multiplex PCR reads via MiXCR and lists one record per CDR3 protein. Here the sample spans 300,000 to 500,000 distinct CDR3 sequences, just over 15% being singletons. Whole-study results and caveats: Sensitivity of 87.88% and specificity of around 76% were achieved when a 13-signature model separated ophthalmopathy from stable hyperthyroidism.

As diagnostic evidence, clinical symptoms, serum thyroxine, TRAb, thyroid ultrasound and orbital computed tomography were relied upon. PBMCs were density-gradient isolated from around 9.2 ml fresh blood. This clonotype was counted many times. Antigen unknown. The chain carries TRBV9 and TRBJ1-6; possible D gene TRBD1, 5 bases. The sequence came from a young woman with stable Graves' hyperthyroidism. Material for sequencing was peripheral blood. DNA of the CDR3: TGTGCCAGCACCCCCGGGCAGGGCAATTCACCCCTCCACTTT. This gives the protein CASTPGQGNSPLHF.